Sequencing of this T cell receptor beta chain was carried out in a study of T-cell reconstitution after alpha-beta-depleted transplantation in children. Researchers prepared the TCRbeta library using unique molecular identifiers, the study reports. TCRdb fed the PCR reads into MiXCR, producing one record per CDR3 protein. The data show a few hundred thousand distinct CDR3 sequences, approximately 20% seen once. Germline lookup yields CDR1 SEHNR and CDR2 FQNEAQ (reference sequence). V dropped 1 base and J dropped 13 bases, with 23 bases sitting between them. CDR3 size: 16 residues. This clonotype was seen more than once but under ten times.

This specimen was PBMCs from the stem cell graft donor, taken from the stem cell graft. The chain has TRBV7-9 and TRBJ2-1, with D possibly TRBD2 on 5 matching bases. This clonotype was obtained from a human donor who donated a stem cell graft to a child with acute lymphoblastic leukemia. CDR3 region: CASSLGWSRRSSFQFF. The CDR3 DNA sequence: TGTGCCAGCAGCTTAGGTTGGTCGAGGCGATCTAGCTTCCAGTTCTTC.